This entry lists 13 T cell receptor beta chains sequenced from one sample in a study of shared clonotypes between healthy human individuals. TCRdb's table, derived via immunoSEQ multiplex PCR, lists solely in-frame clones and lacks some. The repertoire holds around 1.5 million clones, with 95% to 99% as singletons. Sequencing used naive CD4+ T cells sorted from blood. Subset of the sample: CD45RA+ positively selected. These receptor sequences come from a man in his thirties or forties in good health.

The chain recombines TRBV7-9 with TRBJ2-7, with D perhaps matching TRBD1 (6 bases). V was trimmed by 0 bases and J by 6 bases, leaving 12 bases between them. CDR1 SEHNR and CDR2 FQNEAQ come from the germline V gene (reference sequence). The CDR3 consists of 14 residues. In nucleotides, the CDR3 is TGTGCCAGCAGCTTAGCGTCAGGGGTGGGCGAGCAGTACTTC. It codes for CASSLASGVGEQYF.

V usage is TRBV12-5 and J usage is TRBJ2-1; D is uncertain. CDR3 length: 11 residues. The germline V gene encodes CDR1 LGHNT and CDR2 FRNRAP. V lost 1 base, J lost 11 bases, and 6 bases lay in between. The CDR3 DNA follows: TGTGCTAGTGGTTTGGACCAGAAGCAGTTCTTC. Its translation is CASGLDQKQFF.

V usage is TRBV9 and J usage is TRBJ2-3, with D maybe TRBD1 (5 bases). The CDR3 runs to 17 residues. V gave up 4 bases and J gave up 0 bases, with 18 bases separating them. The V gene's germline CDR1 is SGDLS and CDR2 YYNGEE. The CDR3 loop is CASSPETDTSSTDTQYF. In DNA, the CDR3 is TGTGCCAGCAGCCCGGAAACGGACACGTCTAGCACAGATACGCAGTATTTT.

The CDR3 sequence is CASSQFRVSSYNEQFF. In nucleotides, the CDR3 is TGTGCCAGCAGCCAATTCCGGGTGAGCTCCTACAATGAGCAGTTCTTC. The J gene is TRBJ2-1, the V gene TRBV14; D unresolved. Trimming pared 2 bases from V and 0 bases from J, leaving 11 bases between. Germline CDR1 reads SGHDN; CDR2 reads FVKESK. The CDR3 runs to 16 residues.

The chain is built from TRBV5-4 and TRBJ1-1; D is possibly TRBD1 (6 bases). The germline V and J ends were trimmed by 5 bases and 8 bases, with 13 bases remaining between them. The CDR3 consists of 12 residues. Germline lookup yields CDR1 SGHNT and CDR2 YYREEE (reference sequence). In DNA, the CDR3 is TGTGCCAGCAGTAGGGGGGGCGAAGAAGCTTTCTTT. Amino acids: CASSRGGEEAFF. The full variable domain, with the rest looked up from reference TRBV5-4 and TRBJ1-1, is ETGVTQSPTHLIKTRGQQVTLRCSSQSGHNTVSWYQQALGQGPQFIFQYYREEENGRGNFPPRFSGLQFPNYSSELNVNALELDDSALYLCASSRGGEEAFFGQGTRLTVV.

The chain joins TRBV2 to TRBJ1-2; maybe TRBD1 (6 bases). This CDR3 region has 14 residues. With 7 bases removed from V and 0 bases from J, the gap between germline ends came to 12 bases. Looked up from germline, CDR1 is SNHLY and CDR2 is FYNNEI. The CDR3 reads CASTRTEANYGYTF. The CDR3 bases are TGTGCCAGCACCAGGACAGAGGCTAACTATGGCTACACCTTC.

This chain links TRBV11-3 with TRBJ1-1; D is unresolved. CDR1 SGHNT and CDR2 YENEEA come from the germline V gene. This CDR3 is 13 amino acids long. V gave up 5 bases and J gave up 8 bases, with 15 bases separating them. The CDR3 sequence is CASSGIFRGEAFF. The CDR3 nucleotides are TGTGCCAGCAGCGGCATATTCCGGGGAGAAGCTTTCTTT.

The V call is TRBV29-1, the J call TRBJ2-1; D is perhaps TRBD2 (6 bases). Between the trimmed V and J ends, which lost 4 bases and 5 bases, there was a span of 21 bases. Germline V gives CDR1 SQVTM, CDR2 ANQGSEA. The CDR3 runs 16 residues. The CDR3 DNA reads as TGCAGCGTTGTGGTTCTGAAGCGGGCCGGGGACAATGAGCAGTTCTTC. This translates into CSVVVLKRAGDNEQFF.

V usage is TRBV6-1 and J usage is TRBJ2-7, with D uncertain. Trimming removed 4 bases at V and 3 bases at J, with 13 bases between. Germline-derived CDR1 and CDR2 are MNHNS and SASEGT. The CDR3 loop spans 14 amino acids. CDR3 in amino acids: CASSAHLNHYEQYF. CDR3 nucleotide sequence: TGTGCCAGCAGTGCCCACTTGAACCACTACGAGCAGTACTTC.

This clone was seen a single time. The V gene is TRBV2, the J gene TRBJ2-3, with 8 bases fitting TRBD1. The CDR3 spans 16 residues. With V trimmed by 5 bases and J by 0 bases, 7 bases remained unmatched. Germline V gives CDR1 SNHLY, CDR2 FYNNEI. The CDR3 loop reads CASSRQGALSTDTQYF. CDR3 in DNA: TGTGCCAGCAGTCGTCAGGGGGCGTTAAGCACAGATACGCAGTATTTT.

The chain carries TRBV9 and TRBJ2-1; 8 bases line up with TRBD2. The CDR3 has 17 amino acids. V shed 0 bases and J 5 bases; nucleotides not matched to a gene: 10. In germline, CDR1 is SGDLS, CDR2 YYNGEE. The CDR3 region is CASSVGISGSAHNEQFF. The CDR3 DNA sequence: TGTGCCAGCAGCGTAGGAATCAGCGGGAGTGCGCACAATGAGCAGTTCTTC. Complete variable domain (other parts from reference TRBV9 and TRBJ2-1): DSGVTQTPKHLITATGQRVTLRCSPRSGDLSVYWYQQSLDQGLQFLIQYYNGEERAKGNILERFSAQQFPDLHSELNLSSLELGDSALYFCASSVGISGSAHNEQFFGPGTRLTVL.

As to this clone: The junction differs from germline at one of its ends, possibly a read error. The V call is TRBV2, the J call TRBJ2-1; 7 nucleotides align to TRBD1. CDR1 SNHLY and CDR2 FYNNEI come from the germline V gene. The CDR3 is made up of 10 amino acids. The CDR3 sequence is CASSETGKLF. The CDR3 DNA reads TGTGCCAGCAGTGAGACAGGGAAACTCTTC.

The chain couples TRBV10-3 to TRBJ2-4; D call uncertain. Trimming shortened V by 2 bases and J by 0 bases, and 5 bases separated the two germline ends. This CDR3 is 14 amino acids long. Germline V gene sequence: CDR1 ENHRY, CDR2 SYGVKD. CDR3 sequence reads: CAISEDIAKNIQYF. The CDR3 nucleotides are TGTGCCATCAGTGAGGATATAGCCAAAAACATTCAGTACTTC.